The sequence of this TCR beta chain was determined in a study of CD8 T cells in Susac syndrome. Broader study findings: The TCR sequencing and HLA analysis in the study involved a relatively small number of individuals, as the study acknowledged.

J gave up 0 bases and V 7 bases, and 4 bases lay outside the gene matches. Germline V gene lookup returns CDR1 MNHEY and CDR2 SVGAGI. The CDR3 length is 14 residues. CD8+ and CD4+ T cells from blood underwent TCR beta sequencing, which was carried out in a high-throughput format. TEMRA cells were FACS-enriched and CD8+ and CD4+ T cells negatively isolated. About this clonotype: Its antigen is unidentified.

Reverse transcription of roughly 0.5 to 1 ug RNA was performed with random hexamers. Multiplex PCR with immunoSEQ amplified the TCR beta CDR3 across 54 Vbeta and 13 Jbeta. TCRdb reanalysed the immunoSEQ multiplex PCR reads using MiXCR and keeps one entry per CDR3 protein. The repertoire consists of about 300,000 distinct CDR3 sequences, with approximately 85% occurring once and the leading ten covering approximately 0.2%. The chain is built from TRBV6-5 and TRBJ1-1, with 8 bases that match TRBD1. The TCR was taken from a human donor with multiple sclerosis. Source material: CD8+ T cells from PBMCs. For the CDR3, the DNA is TGTGCCAGCACCGGACAGGGCATGAACACTGAAGCTTTCTTT. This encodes CASTGQGMNTEAFF.